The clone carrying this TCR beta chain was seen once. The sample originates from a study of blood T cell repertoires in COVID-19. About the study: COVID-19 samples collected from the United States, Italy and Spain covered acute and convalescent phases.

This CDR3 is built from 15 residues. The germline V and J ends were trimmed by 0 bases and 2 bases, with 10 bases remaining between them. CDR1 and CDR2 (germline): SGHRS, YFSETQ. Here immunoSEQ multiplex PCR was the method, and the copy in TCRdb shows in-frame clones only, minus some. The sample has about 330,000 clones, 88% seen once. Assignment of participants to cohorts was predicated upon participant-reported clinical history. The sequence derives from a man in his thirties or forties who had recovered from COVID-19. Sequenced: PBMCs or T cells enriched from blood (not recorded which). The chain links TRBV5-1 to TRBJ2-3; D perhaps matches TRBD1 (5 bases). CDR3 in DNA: TGCGCCAGCAGCTTGGAAAGCAGGGCCACAGATACGCAGTATTTT. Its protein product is CASSLESRATDTQYF.